This is a list of T cell receptor beta chains from one sample in a study of blood T cell repertoires in COVID-19. Clones were read by immunoSEQ multiplex PCR, and TCRdb kept only the in-frame ones, dropping some. The table has roughly 190,000 clones, around 85% seen once; the top ten hold under 4%. What was sequenced was PBMCs or T cells enriched from blood (not recorded which). The receptors were sampled from a woman between 25 and 40 years old who had recovered from COVID-19. CDR3s include the opening cysteine and the closing phenylalanine or tryptophan. The order of the fields is CDR3 protein, V gene, J gene, clone size. Rows give clone size only sometimes, using once, few, many, or a class for an expanded clone.

CDR3 protein: CASSADWEATDTQYF; V gene: TRBV5-4; J gene: TRBJ2-3; clone size: NA
CDR3 protein: CATSDPGNTDTQYF; V gene: TRBV24-1; J gene: TRBJ2-3; clone size: NA
CDR3 protein: CASSDRGGNEKLFF; V gene: TRBV10-2; J gene: TRBJ1-4; clone size: NA
CDR3 protein: CASSVGTSGRRDF; V gene: TRBV9; J gene: TRBJ2-5; clone size: few
CDR3 protein: CASSQLTTGYGDYGYTF; V gene: TRBV16; J gene: TRBJ1-2; clone size: NA
CDR3 protein: CASSLSLAGPRYTF; V gene: TRBV7-9; J gene: TRBJ1-2; clone size: NA
CDR3 protein: CASSIGSSWSEKLFF; V gene: TRBV19; J gene: TRBJ1-4; clone size: once
CDR3 protein: CASKPTPSHGYTF; V gene: TRBV12-3/TRBV12-4; J gene: TRBJ1-2; clone size: NA
CDR3 protein: CASSQGLGARAGNTIYF; V gene: TRBV4-1; J gene: TRBJ1-3; clone size: NA
CDR3 protein: CASSTTGTGLYGYTF; V gene: TRBV19; J gene: TRBJ1-2; clone size: NA
CDR3 protein: CASSQRERNTEAFF; V gene: TRBV3-1/TRBV3-2; J gene: TRBJ1-1; clone size: NA
CDR3 protein: CASSSLRQEAFF; V gene: TRBV6-5; J gene: TRBJ1-1; clone size: NA
CDR3 protein: CASSLWGAGGYGYTF; V gene: TRBV28; J gene: TRBJ1-2; clone size: few
CDR3 protein: CASSFGLAGDTQYF; V gene: TRBV28; J gene: TRBJ2-3; clone size: NA
CDR3 protein: CASSNAGPGLAGLQETQYF; V gene: TRBV21-1; J gene: TRBJ2-5; clone size: NA
CDR3 protein: CASSQGDRANQPQHF; V gene: TRBV14; J gene: TRBJ1-5; clone size: NA
CDR3 protein: CSVEGRESNTGELFF; V gene: TRBV29-1; J gene: TRBJ2-2; clone size: NA
CDR3 protein: CASSNGTSPSGNQPQHF; V gene: TRBV21-1; J gene: TRBJ1-5; clone size: NA
CDR3 protein: CASSGRGVRETQYF; V gene: TRBV7-2; J gene: TRBJ2-5; clone size: few
CDR3 protein: CASSPRQGSSEKLFF; V gene: TRBV9; J gene: TRBJ1-4; clone size: NA
CDR3 protein: CASSIAGTDMYEQYF; V gene: TRBV19; J gene: TRBJ2-7; clone size: once
CDR3 protein: CASSLTGAPRYF; V gene: TRBV11-1; J gene: TRBJ2-4; clone size: few
CDR3 protein: CASSLLQGVPYEQYF; V gene: TRBV5-1; J gene: TRBJ2-7; clone size: NA
CDR3 protein: CASSSAGVSAGNTIYF; V gene: TRBV11-2; J gene: TRBJ1-3; clone size: NA
CDR3 protein: CASSEAGLGNTEAFF; V gene: TRBV2; J gene: TRBJ1-1; clone size: NA
CDR3 protein: CAISGTDITNQPQHF; V gene: TRBV10-3; J gene: TRBJ1-5; clone size: few
CDR3 protein: CASSSQGWETQYF; V gene: TRBV5-5; J gene: TRBJ2-5; clone size: NA
CDR3 protein: CASSQTTGRATEAFF; V gene: TRBV3-1/TRBV3-2; J gene: TRBJ1-1; clone size: NA
CDR3 protein: CASSQNSEQYF; V gene: TRBV3-1/TRBV3-2; J gene: TRBJ2-7; clone size: many
CDR3 protein: CASSPTLNTEAFF; V gene: TRBV18; J gene: TRBJ1-1; clone size: NA
CDR3 protein: CSVDTSGRYGETQYF; V gene: TRBV29-1; J gene: TRBJ2-5; clone size: NA
CDR3 protein: CASSLLANTGELFF; V gene: TRBV7-3; J gene: TRBJ2-2; clone size: NA
CDR3 protein: CASSAPPDGYTF; V gene: TRBV10-2; J gene: TRBJ1-2; clone size: NA
CDR3 protein: CASRAPTGDTNYGYTF; V gene: TRBV28; J gene: TRBJ1-2; clone size: NA
CDR3 protein: CATSRAPTETYEQYF; V gene: TRBV15; J gene: TRBJ2-7; clone size: NA
CDR3 protein: CAISQGEAYNSPLHF; V gene: TRBV10-3; J gene: TRBJ1-6; clone size: few
CDR3 protein: CASRQGGHSNQPQHF; V gene: TRBV27; J gene: TRBJ1-5; clone size: NA
CDR3 protein: CASSSQVRGEQYF; V gene: TRBV6-5; J gene: TRBJ2-7; clone size: NA
CDR3 protein: CALTGAPRLSGYTF; V gene: TRBV30; J gene: TRBJ1-2; clone size: NA
CDR3 protein: CASLQTGPRTEAFF; V gene: TRBV18; J gene: TRBJ1-1; clone size: NA
CDR3 protein: CASSEVRVKDTQYF; V gene: TRBV19; J gene: TRBJ2-3; clone size: once
CDR3 protein: CASSLTTQGVNEKLFF; V gene: TRBV7-6; J gene: TRBJ1-4; clone size: NA
CDR3 protein: CALKHGVLTF; V gene: TRBV11-2; J gene: TRBJ2-6; clone size: NA
CDR3 protein: CASSSLVGETQYF; V gene: TRBV27; J gene: TRBJ2-5; clone size: NA
CDR3 protein: CASSPGTGNGYTF; V gene: TRBV18; J gene: TRBJ1-2; clone size: NA
CDR3 protein: CASGATDTQYF; V gene: TRBV2; J gene: TRBJ2-3; clone size: NA
CDR3 protein: CASSSEVFFAEAFF; V gene: TRBV11-2; J gene: TRBJ1-1; clone size: NA
CDR3 protein: CASSDQGVTGELFF; V gene: TRBV18; J gene: TRBJ2-2; clone size: NA
CDR3 protein: CASSHGTSGGQETQYF; V gene: TRBV4-2; J gene: TRBJ2-5; clone size: NA
CDR3 protein: CAWSVQGLISNQPQHF; V gene: TRBV30; J gene: TRBJ1-5; clone size: NA
CDR3 protein: CASSLVQAGANVLTF; V gene: TRBV7-9; J gene: TRBJ2-6; clone size: NA
CDR3 protein: CASSPGQGNTGELFF; V gene: TRBV11-3; J gene: TRBJ2-2; clone size: NA
CDR3 protein: CASSLTGDRQAGYTF; V gene: TRBV5-1; J gene: TRBJ1-2; clone size: NA
CDR3 protein: CASSGNYGYTF; V gene: TRBV19; J gene: TRBJ1-2; clone size: few
CDR3 protein: CASSLVAGGTDTQYF; V gene: TRBV7-9; J gene: TRBJ2-3; clone size: NA
CDR3 protein: CASSVLGQGVDEQYF; V gene: TRBV2; J gene: TRBJ2-7; clone size: once
CDR3 protein: CASSEGGPLDEQYF; V gene: TRBV2; J gene: TRBJ2-7; clone size: NA
CDR3 protein: CASSLGPKGATSYNEQFF; V gene: TRBV5-4; J gene: TRBJ2-1; clone size: NA
CDR3 protein: CASRGQGEQFF; V gene: TRBV19; J gene: TRBJ2-1; clone size: NA